The present TCR beta chain was sequenced within a study of breast tumors, draining lymph nodes, adjacent tissues. General observations from the study: Luminal-like breast cancer showed significantly greater tumor-nontumor repertoire similarity than basal-like breast cancer did.

Axillary draining lymph nodes of breast cancer patients supplied the node samples. To note about this clonotype: Its matching antigen is unknown. At one boundary the junction diverges from the germline segment, which might be a read error.

TCRdb independently ran MiXCR on the multiplex PCR reads; one entry per CDR3 protein. The table shows fewer than 200,000 distinct CDR3 sequences, with more than 25% occurring only once. The sequence came from a female donor with breast cancer. Some clones in this sample may be carry-over from other donors' samples. The sample taken for sequencing was axillary lymph node tissue.

CDR3 coding DNA: TGTGCCAGCAGCGTAGCTGAGGTGTACCAAGAGACCCCGTACTTC. This translates into CASSVAEVYQETPYF. The chain links TRBV9 to TRBJ2-5; D is uncertain. CDR1 and CDR2 from the germline V gene are SGDLS and YYNGEE. This CDR3 contains 15 residues.